The sample holds a few counts of the clone carrying this T cell receptor (beta chain). The antigen is not known. This sample is part of a study of CD8+ T cells in alopecia areata. Following extraction, RNA underwent reverse transcription to cDNA, which served as the sequencing template. The protocol was immunoSEQ multiplex PCR, while the TCRdb copy is restricted to in-frame clones and leaves out a portion. The sample yields under 150,000 clones, about two thirds seen once. A FACSAria was used to sort CD4+ and CD8+ T cells. These cells came from PBMCs. Germline loops: CDR1 SQVTM, CDR2 ANQGSEA. V was clipped by 5 bases and J by 6 bases; unmatched bases: 10. The CDR3 runs to 15 residues. General study results and limits: Besides other cells, scalp samples also yield sequences of resident alphabeta T cells from normal skin. The study found TCR sharing across patients less clear than in mice, possibly for HLA reasons. Higher clonality was seen in lesional scalp than in normal scalp, especially in alopecia totalis/universalis.

The V and J genes are TRBV29-1 and TRBJ2-2, with TRBD2 identical over 9 bases. Specimen: CD8+ T cells sorted from blood. The clonotype was recovered from a human donor in good health. The CDR3 region is CSVKTGTSLAGELFF. As DNA, the CDR3 is TGCAGCGTTAAAACCGGGACTAGCTTGGCCGGGGAGCTGTTTTTT.